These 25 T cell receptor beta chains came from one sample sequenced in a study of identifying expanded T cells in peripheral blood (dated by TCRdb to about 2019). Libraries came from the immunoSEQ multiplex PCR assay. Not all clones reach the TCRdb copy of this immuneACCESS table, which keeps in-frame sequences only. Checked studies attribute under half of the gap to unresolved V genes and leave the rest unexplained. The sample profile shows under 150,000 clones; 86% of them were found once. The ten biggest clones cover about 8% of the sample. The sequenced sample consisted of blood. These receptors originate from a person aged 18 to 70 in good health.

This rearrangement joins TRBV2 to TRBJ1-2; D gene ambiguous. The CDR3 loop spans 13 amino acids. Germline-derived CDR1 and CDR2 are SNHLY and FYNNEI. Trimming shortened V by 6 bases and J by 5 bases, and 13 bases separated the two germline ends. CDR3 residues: CASRQDGEYGYTF. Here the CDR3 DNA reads TGTGCCAGCAGACAAGACGGAGAGTATGGCTACACCTTC.

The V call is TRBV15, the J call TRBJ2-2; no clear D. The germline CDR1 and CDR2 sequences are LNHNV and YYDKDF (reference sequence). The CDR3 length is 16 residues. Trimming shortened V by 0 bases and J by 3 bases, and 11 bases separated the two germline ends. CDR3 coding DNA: TGTGCCACCAGCAGAGACAACCCCTTCGACACCGGGGAGCTGTTTTTT. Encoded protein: CATSRDNPFDTGELFF.

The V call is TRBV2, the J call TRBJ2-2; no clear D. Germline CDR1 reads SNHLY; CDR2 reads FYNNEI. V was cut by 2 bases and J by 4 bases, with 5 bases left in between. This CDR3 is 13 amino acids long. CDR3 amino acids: CASSELVTGELFF. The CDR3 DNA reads TGTGCCAGCAGTGAATTGGTCACCGGGGAGCTGTTTTTT.

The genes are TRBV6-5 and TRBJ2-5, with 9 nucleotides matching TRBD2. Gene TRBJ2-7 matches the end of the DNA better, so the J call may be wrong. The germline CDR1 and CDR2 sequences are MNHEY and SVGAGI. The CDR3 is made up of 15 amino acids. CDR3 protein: CASSRTSAINYEQYF. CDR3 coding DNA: TGTGCCAGCAGTAGGACTAGCGCGATAAACTACGAGCAGTACTTC.

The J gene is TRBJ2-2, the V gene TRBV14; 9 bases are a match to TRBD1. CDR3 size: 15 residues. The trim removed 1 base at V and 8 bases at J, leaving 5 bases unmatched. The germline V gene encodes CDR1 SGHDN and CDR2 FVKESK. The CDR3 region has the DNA TGTGCCAGCAGCCAAGTCCCGGGACAGGGAGGGGAGCTGTTTTTT. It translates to CASSQVPGQGGELFF. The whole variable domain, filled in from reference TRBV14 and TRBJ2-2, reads EAGVTQFPSHSVIEKGQTVTLRCDPISGHDNLYWYRRVMGKEIKFLLHFVKESKQDESGMPNNRFLAERTGGTYSTLKVQPAELEDSGVYFCASSQVPGQGGELFFGEGSRLTVL.

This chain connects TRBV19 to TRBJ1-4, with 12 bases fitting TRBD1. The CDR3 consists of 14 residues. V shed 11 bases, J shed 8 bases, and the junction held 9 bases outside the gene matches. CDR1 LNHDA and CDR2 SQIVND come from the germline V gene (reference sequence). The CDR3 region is CAARTGTGGEKLFF. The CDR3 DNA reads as TGTGCCGCCCGAACCGGGACAGGGGGCGAAAAACTGTTTTTT. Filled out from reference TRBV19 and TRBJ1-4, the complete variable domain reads DGGITQSPKYLFRKEGQNVTLSCEQNLNHDAMYWYRQDPGQGLRLIYYSQIVNDFQKGDIAEGYSVSREKKESFPLTVTSAQKNPTAFYLCAARTGTGGEKLFFGSGTQLSVL.

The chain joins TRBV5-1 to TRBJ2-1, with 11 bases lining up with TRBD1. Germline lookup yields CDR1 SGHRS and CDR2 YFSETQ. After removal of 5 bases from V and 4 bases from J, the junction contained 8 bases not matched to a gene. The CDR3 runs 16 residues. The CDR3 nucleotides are TGCGCCAGCAGACCCGGGACAGGGGGAGGGTACAATGAGCAGTTCTTC. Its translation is CASRPGTGGGYNEQFF.

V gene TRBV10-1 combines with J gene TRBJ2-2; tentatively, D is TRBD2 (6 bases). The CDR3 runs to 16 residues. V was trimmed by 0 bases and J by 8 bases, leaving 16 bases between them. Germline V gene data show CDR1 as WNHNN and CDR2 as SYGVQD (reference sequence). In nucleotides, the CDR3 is TGCGCCAGCAGTGAGTCAGGAGCGGGCTATGAGGGGGAGCTGTTTTTT. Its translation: CASSESGAGYEGELFF.

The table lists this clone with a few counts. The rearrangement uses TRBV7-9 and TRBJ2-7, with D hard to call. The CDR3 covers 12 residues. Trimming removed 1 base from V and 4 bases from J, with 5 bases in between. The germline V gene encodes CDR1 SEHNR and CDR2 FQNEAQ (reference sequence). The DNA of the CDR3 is TGTGCCAGCAGCTTAGTAGGGTACGAGCAGTACTTC. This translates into CASSLVGYEQYF.

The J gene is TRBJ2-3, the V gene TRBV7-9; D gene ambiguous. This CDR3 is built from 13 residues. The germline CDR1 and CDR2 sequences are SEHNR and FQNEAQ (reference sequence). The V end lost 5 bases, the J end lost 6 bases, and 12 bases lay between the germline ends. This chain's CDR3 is CASSTQLSDTQYF. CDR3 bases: TGTGCCAGCAGCACCCAACTATCGGATACGCAGTATTTT.

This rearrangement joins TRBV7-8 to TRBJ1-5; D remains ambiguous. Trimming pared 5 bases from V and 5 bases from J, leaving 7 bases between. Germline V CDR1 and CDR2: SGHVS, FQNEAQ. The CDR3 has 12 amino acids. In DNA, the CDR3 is TGTGCCAGCAGCATCAACGATCAGCCCCAGCATTTT. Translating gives CASSINDQPQHF.

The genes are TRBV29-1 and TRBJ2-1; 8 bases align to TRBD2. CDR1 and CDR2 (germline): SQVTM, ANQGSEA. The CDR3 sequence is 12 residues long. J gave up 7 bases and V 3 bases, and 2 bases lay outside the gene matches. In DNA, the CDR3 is TGCAGCGTTGATGCGGGAGGTAATGAGCAGTTCTTC. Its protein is CSVDAGGNEQFF.

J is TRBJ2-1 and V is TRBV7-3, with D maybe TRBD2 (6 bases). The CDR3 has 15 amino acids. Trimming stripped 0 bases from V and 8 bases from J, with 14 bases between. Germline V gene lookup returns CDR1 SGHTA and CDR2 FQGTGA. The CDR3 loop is CASSLTRALAHEQFF. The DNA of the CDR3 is TGTGCCAGCAGCTTAACCCGAGCACTAGCTCATGAGCAGTTCTTC.

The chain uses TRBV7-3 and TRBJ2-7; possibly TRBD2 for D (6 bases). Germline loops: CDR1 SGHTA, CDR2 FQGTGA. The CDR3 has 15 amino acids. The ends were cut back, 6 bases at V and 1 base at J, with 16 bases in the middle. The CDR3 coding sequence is TGTGCCAGCAGTTCATCTGGGGGGAATTCCTACGAGCAGTACTTC. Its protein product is CASSSSGGNSYEQYF.

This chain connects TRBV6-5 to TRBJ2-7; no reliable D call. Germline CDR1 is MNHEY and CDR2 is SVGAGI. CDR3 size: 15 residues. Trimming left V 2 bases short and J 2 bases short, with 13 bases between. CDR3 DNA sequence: TGTGCCAGCAGTTACGTGCAGGTGGGTGCCTACGAGCAGTACTTC. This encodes CASSYVQVGAYEQYF.

CDR3 sequence (DNA): TGTGCCAGCAGTGATTACTCGGGAGGGCCGCGAGAGACCCAGTACTTC. As protein: CASSDYSGGPRETQYF. The chain recombines TRBV2 with TRBJ2-5; 8 bases are a match to TRBD2. The CDR3 consists of 16 residues. The V segment lost 3 bases and the J segment 4 bases; nucleotides outside the gene matches: 10. Germline CDR1 is SNHLY and CDR2 is FYNNEI. Complete variable domain (other parts from reference TRBV2 and TRBJ2-5): EPEVTQTPSHQVTQMGQEVILRCVPISNHLYFYWYRQILGQKVEFLVSFYNNEISEKSEIFDDQFSVERPDGSNFTLKIRSTKLEDSAMYFCASSDYSGGPRETQYFGPGTRLLVL.

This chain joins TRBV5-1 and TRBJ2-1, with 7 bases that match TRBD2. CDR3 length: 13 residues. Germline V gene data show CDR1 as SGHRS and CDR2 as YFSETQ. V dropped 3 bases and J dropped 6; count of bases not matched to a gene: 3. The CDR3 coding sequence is TGCGCCAGCAGCTCGGGGGGATTCAATGAGCAGTTCTTC. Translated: CASSSGGFNEQFF. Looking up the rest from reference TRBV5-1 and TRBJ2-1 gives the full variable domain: KAGVTQTPRYLIKTRGQQVTLSCSPISGHRSVSWYQQTPGQGLQFLFEYFSETQRNKGNFPGRFSGRQFSNSRSEMNVSTLELGDSALYLCASSSGGFNEQFFGPGTRLTVL.

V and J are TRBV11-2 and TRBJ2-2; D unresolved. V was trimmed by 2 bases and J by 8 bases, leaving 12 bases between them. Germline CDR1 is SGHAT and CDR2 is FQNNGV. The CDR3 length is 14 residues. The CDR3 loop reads CASSLTWAGGELFF. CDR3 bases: TGTGCCAGCAGCTTAACCTGGGCCGGAGGGGAGCTGTTTTTT.

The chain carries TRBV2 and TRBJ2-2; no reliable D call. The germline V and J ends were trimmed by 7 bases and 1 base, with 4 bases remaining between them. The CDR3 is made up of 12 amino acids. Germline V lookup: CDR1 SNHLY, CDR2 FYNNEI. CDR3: CASMRNTGELFF. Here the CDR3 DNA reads TGTGCCAGCATGAGGAACACCGGGGAGCTGTTTTTT.

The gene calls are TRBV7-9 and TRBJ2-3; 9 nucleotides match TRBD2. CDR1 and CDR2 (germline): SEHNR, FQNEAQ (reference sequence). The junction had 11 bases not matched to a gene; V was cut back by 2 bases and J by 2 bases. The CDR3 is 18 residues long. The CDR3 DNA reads TGTGCCAGCAGCTTACCCCATAGCGGGGGAGCGGACACAGATACGCAGTATTTT. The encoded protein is CASSLPHSGGADTDTQYF.

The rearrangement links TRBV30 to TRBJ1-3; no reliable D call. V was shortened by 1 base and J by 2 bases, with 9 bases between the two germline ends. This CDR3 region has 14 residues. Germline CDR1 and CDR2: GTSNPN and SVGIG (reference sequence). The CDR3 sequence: CAWSEWVAGNTIYF. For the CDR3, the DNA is TGTGCCTGGAGTGAATGGGTAGCTGGAAACACCATATATTTT.

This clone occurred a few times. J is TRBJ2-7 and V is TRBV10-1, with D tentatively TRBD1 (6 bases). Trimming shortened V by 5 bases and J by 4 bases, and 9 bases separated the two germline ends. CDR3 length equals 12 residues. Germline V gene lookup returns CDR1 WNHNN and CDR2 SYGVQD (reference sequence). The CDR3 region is CASSPGEYEQYF. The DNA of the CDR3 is TGCGCCAGCAGTCCAGGGGAATACGAGCAGTACTTC.

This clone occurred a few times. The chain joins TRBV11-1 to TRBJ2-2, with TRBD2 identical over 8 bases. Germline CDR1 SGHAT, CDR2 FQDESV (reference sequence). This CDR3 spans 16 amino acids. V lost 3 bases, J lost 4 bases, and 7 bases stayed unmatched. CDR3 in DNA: TGTGCCAGCAGCTTTCCGGGAGGGCCTAGCACCGGGGAGCTGTTTTTT. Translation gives CASSFPGGPSTGELFF.

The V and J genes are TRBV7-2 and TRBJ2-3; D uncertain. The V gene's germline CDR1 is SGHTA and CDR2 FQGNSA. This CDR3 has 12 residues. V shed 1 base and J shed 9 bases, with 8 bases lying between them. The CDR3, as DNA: TGTGCCAGCAGCTTAGACGTGGACACGCAGTATTTT. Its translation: CASSLDVDTQYF.

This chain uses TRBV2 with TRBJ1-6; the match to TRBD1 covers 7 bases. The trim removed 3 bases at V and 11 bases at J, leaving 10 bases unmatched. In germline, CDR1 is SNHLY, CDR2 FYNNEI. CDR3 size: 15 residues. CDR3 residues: CASSDDMTGPPPLHF. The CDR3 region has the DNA TGTGCCAGCAGTGATGATATGACAGGGCCTCCACCCCTCCACTTT.